The 26 T cell receptor beta chains below all came from one sample that was sequenced in a study of cytomegalovirus exposure and HLA in healthy donors. PCR amplification relied on 60 Vbeta primers (plus 13 Jbeta primers). Profiled with immunoSEQ multiplex PCR; TCRdb holds only in-frame clones, not every one. The sample carries some 180,000 clones, about four fifths recorded once. Input material: PBMCs. The receptor set was obtained from a woman aged 18-29 years in good health and CMV-seronegative.

This chain links TRBV7-2 with TRBJ2-2, with D perhaps matching TRBD1 (5 bases). Between the trimmed V and J ends, which lost 6 bases and 0 bases, there was a span of 14 bases. The CDR3 contains 16 residues. The germline V gene encodes CDR1 SGHTA and CDR2 FQGNSA. The CDR3 reads CASSLGASPNTGELFF. The CDR3 DNA follows: TGTGCCAGCAGTCTAGGGGCTAGTCCGAACACCGGGGAGCTGTTTTTT.

The chain has TRBV11-2 and TRBJ1-3, with D possibly matching TRBD1 (6 bases). The germline V gene has CDR1 SGHAT and CDR2 FQNNGV. The V and J ends lost 5 bases and 0 bases respectively, with 14 bases between them. The CDR3 extends over 16 amino acids. CDR3 nucleotide sequence: TGTGCCAGCAGCGAGCAGGGGTTAAGCTCTGGAAACACCATATATTTT. The encoded protein is CASSEQGLSSGNTIYF.

This chain joins TRBV25-1 and TRBJ1-1; TRBD1 might be the D (5 bases). V lost 4 bases and J lost 0, with 12 bases in between. The CDR3 spans 15 residues. The germline V gene has CDR1 MGHDK and CDR2 SYGVNS. The CDR3 sequence: CASSAGEFMNTEAFF. As DNA, the CDR3 is TGTGCCAGCAGTGCGGGGGAATTTATGAACACTGAAGCTTTCTTT.

The rearrangement joins TRBV7-2 to TRBJ2-3; TRBD2 aligns across 12 bases. With V trimmed by 3 bases and J by 4 bases, 5 bases remained unmatched. The germline CDR1 and CDR2 sequences are SGHTA and FQGNSA. The CDR3 has 16 amino acids. The CDR3 nucleotides are TGTGCCAGCAGCTTCTGGACTAGCGGGAAGCCAGATACGCAGTATTTT. Translated: CASSFWTSGKPDTQYF.

V gene TRBV29-1 combines with J gene TRBJ2-1; D is perhaps TRBD2 (5 bases). With 7 bases removed from V and 10 bases from J, the gap between germline ends came to 17 bases. The length of the CDR3 is 12 residues. The germline V gene has CDR1 SQVTM and CDR2 ANQGSEA. The CDR3: CSGGLARFEQFF. The CDR3 DNA sequence: TGCAGCGGCGGGCTAGCCCGATTCGAGCAGTTCTTC.

The J gene is TRBJ1-3, the V gene TRBV7-9; 7 nucleotides agree with TRBD1. The germline V gene has CDR1 SEHNR and CDR2 FQNEAQ (reference sequence). This CDR3 region has 17 residues. The junction had 9 bases not matched to a gene; V was cut back by 4 bases and J by 0 bases. The CDR3 DNA is TGTGCCAGCAGCTCTACAGGGGCTAACTACTCTGGAAACACCATATATTTT. As protein: CASSSTGANYSGNTIYF.

This chain links TRBV7-6 with TRBJ2-2; 7 bases are shared with TRBD1. Germline V CDR1 and CDR2: SGHVS, FNYEAQ. V lost 5 bases, J lost 9 bases, and 6 bases stayed unmatched. This CDR3 comprises 13 residues. The CDR3 DNA reads TGTGCCAGCAGCCGAGGACAGGTCCGGGAGCTGTTTTTT. Translated, it gives CASSRGQVRELFF.

V and J are TRBV28 and TRBJ1-1, with D unclear. V lost 8 bases, J lost 0 bases, and 10 bases lay in between. Germline V CDR1 and CDR2: MDHEN, SYDVKM. The length of the CDR3 is 13 residues. The CDR3 is CASGAALNTEAFF. The CDR3 DNA reads as TGTGCCAGCGGAGCGGCATTGAACACTGAAGCTTTCTTT.

This chain uses TRBV21-1 with TRBJ2-7; TRBD2 is the table's D call, not checked against the DNA. TRBV21-1 is classified as a pseudogene. This CDR3 region has 15 residues. In DNA, the CDR3 is TGTGCCACCGAGAAACGGGGTAGCGGGACCTACGAGCAGTACGTC. It codes for CATEKRGSGTYEQYV.

This chain links TRBV7-8 with TRBJ2-2; TRBD1 aligns across 7 bases. Per the germline V gene, CDR1 is SGHVS and CDR2 is FQNEAQ. There are 15 residues in the CDR3. The trim removed 5 bases at V and 1 base at J, leaving 4 bases unmatched. CDR3 residues: CASSAQGMNTGELFF. The CDR3 DNA reads TGTGCCAGCAGCGCACAGGGGATGAACACCGGGGAGCTGTTTTTT.

The CDR3 nucleotides are TGCGCCAGCAGTTCGTCTAATAACTATGGCTACACCTTC. It encodes CASSSSNNYGYTF. This chain connects TRBV10-2 to TRBJ1-2; D ambiguous. CDR1 is WSHSY and CDR2 is SAAADI in the germline V gene. Trimming pared 5 bases from V and 1 base from J, leaving 8 bases between. There are 13 residues in the CDR3.

The gene calls are TRBV7-9 and TRBJ1-3, with 8 bases fitting TRBD1. Germline V gene lookup returns CDR1 SEHNR and CDR2 FQNEAQ (reference sequence). CDR3 length: 16 amino acids. V lost 3 bases, J lost 0 bases, and 4 bases stayed unmatched. The CDR3 here is CASSFFQGASGNTIYF. The CDR3 DNA follows: TGTGCCAGCAGCTTTTTCCAGGGGGCCTCTGGAAACACCATATATTTT.

The count of this clone is one. The junction differs from germline at one of its ends, possibly a read error. V gene TRBV9 combines with J gene TRBJ1-1, with D unresolved. The CDR3 is made up of 12 amino acids. CDR1 and CDR2 (germline): SGDLS, YYNGEE. The CDR3 bases are TGTGCCAGCAGTAGAACGGAGACTGAAACTTTCTTT. Translated, it gives CASSRTETETFF. The variable domain in full, completed from reference TRBV9 and TRBJ1-1, reads DSGVTQTPKHLITATGQRVTLRCSPRSGDLSVYWYQQSLDQGLQFLIQYYNGEERAKGNILERFSAQQFPDLHSELNLSSLELGDSALYFCASSRTETETFFGQGTRLTVV.

The chain has TRBV4-3 and TRBJ2-7; TRBD2 matches at 7 bases. CDR3 size: 15 residues. Germline CDR1 LGHNA, CDR2 YSLEER. Trimming removed 0 bases from V and 6 bases from J; junction bases left unmatched: 8. The CDR3 sequence: CASSQEEAGSGEQYF. CDR3 nucleotides: TGCGCCAGCAGCCAAGAGGAAGCGGGGTCCGGCGAGCAGTACTTC.

The V and J genes are TRBV5-1 and TRBJ2-1; 7 nucleotides match TRBD1. The CDR3 is 15 residues long. Trimming took 6 bases from V and 5 from J; bases not matched to a gene: 11. Per the germline V gene, CDR1 is SGHRS and CDR2 is YFSETQ. The CDR3 region is CASTVGTASHNEQFF. In DNA, the CDR3 is TGCGCCAGCACCGTCGGGACAGCTTCCCACAATGAGCAGTTCTTC.

For the CDR3, the DNA is TGTGCCAGCAGTACCGGGACTAGCGGGAGTAACGAGCAGTACTTC. Translation gives CASSTGTSGSNEQYF. This sequence joins TRBV6-5 and TRBJ2-7; 14 bases line up with TRBD2. CDR1 is MNHEY, CDR2 SVGAGI, per germline. The V and J ends lost 5 bases and 5 bases, in that order; junction bases with no gene match: 5. CDR3 size: 15 residues.

This chain links TRBV5-8 with TRBJ1-1; D may be TRBD1 (5 bases). The V end lost 0 bases, the J end lost 4 bases, and 13 bases lay between the germline ends. CDR1 is SGHTS, CDR2 YDEGEE, per germline. There are 15 residues in the CDR3. Written as DNA, the CDR3 is TGTGCCAGCAGCTTGGCCGTGGGGGAGGTCACTGAAGCTTTCTTT. Protein sequence: CASSLAVGEVTEAFF.

The chain is built from TRBV2 and TRBJ1-2, with D possibly TRBD1 on 6 matching bases. Trimming stripped 4 bases from V and 7 bases from J, with 13 bases between. Germline V lookup: CDR1 SNHLY, CDR2 FYNNEI. The CDR3 totals 13 residues. The DNA of the CDR3 is TGTGCCAGCAGTGTTGAAGGGGGGGCTGGCTACACCTTC. Translation: CASSVEGGAGYTF.

The gene calls are TRBV5-1 and TRBJ1-1; the match to TRBD1 covers 9 bases. From germline, CDR1 is SGHRS and CDR2 YFSETQ. This CDR3 is 15 amino acids long. Trimming took 4 bases from V and 5 from J; bases not matched to a gene: 9. CDR3 bases: TGCGCCAGCAGCATAGGGACAGGGCGAGGGACTGAAGCTTTCTTT. Translating gives CASSIGTGRGTEAFF.

V gene TRBV6-6 combines with J gene TRBJ1-5; 12 bases align to TRBD1. Germline values: CDR1 MNHNY, CDR2 SVGAGI (reference sequence). The CDR3 has 16 residues. Trimming cost V 6 bases and J 4 bases; bases outside gene matches: 7. The CDR3 spells CASRDPGQGANQPQHF. The CDR3 nucleotides are TGTGCCAGCAGGGATCCGGGACAGGGGGCAAATCAGCCCCAGCATTTT.

V and J are TRBV9 and TRBJ1-2; D is unclear. CDR1 and CDR2 (germline): SGDLS, YYNGEE. V gave up 0 bases and J gave up 7 bases, with 13 bases separating them. CDR3 length: 14 amino acids. CDR3 amino acids: CASSVGAGSSGYTF. The CDR3 DNA reads as TGTGCCAGCAGCGTAGGGGCGGGATCTAGTGGCTACACCTTC.

Comments on this clone: One end of the junction varies from germline; a read error may be responsible. The chain carries TRBV7-9 and TRBJ1-4, with TRBD1 as a possible D gene (6 bases). The CDR3 runs 14 residues. CDR1 is SEHNR and CDR2 is FQNEAQ in the germline V gene (reference sequence). The CDR3: CSSSEWTANEKLFF. CDR3 in DNA: TGTTCCAGCAGCGAATGGACAGCGAATGAAAAACTGTTTTTT. Drawing the rest from reference TRBV7-9 and TRBJ1-4, the complete variable domain is DTGVSQNPRHKITKRGQNVTFRCDPISEHNRLYWYRQTLGQGPEFLTYFQNEAQLEKSRLLSDRFSAERPKGSFSTLEIQRTEQGDSAMYLCSSSEWTANEKLFFGSGTQLSVL.

The CDR3 sequence is CASSVAGNTGELFF. In nucleotides, the CDR3 is TGTGCCAGCAGCGTAGCGGGGAACACCGGGGAGCTGTTTTTT. The chain combines TRBV9 with TRBJ2-2; D gene uncertain. Germline lookup yields CDR1 SGDLS and CDR2 YYNGEE. Trimming pared 0 bases from V and 1 base from J, leaving 4 bases between. The length of the CDR3 is 14 residues.

The chain carries TRBV28 and TRBJ2-4; 8 bases align to TRBD1. The ends lost 8 bases at V and 1 base at J; junction bases unmatched: 7. In germline, CDR1 is MDHEN, CDR2 SYDVKM. CDR3 size: 15 residues. For the CDR3, the DNA is TGTGCCAGCCAACTCCAGGGGGCTGCCAAAAACATTCAGTACTTC. This encodes CASQLQGAAKNIQYF.

The genes are TRBV27 and TRBJ1-2, with 8 bases matching TRBD1. CDR1 and CDR2 from the germline V gene are MNHEY and SMNVEV (reference sequence). The CDR3 has 14 residues. J lost 3 bases, V lost 4 bases, and 4 bases had no gene match. CDR3 sequence (DNA): TGTGCCAGCAGTTCCGCAGGGGGCGACTATGGCTACACCTTC. It yields the protein CASSSAGGDYGYTF.

This chain connects TRBV18 to TRBJ2-3; 14 bases line up with TRBD2. V lost 3 bases, J lost 3 bases, and 2 bases stayed unmatched. This CDR3 is built from 16 residues. Germline CDR1 and CDR2: KGHSH and LQKENI. CDR3 amino acids: CASSPGLAGVTDTQYF. The CDR3 DNA sequence: TGTGCCAGCTCACCGGGACTAGCGGGAGTAACAGATACGCAGTATTTT.